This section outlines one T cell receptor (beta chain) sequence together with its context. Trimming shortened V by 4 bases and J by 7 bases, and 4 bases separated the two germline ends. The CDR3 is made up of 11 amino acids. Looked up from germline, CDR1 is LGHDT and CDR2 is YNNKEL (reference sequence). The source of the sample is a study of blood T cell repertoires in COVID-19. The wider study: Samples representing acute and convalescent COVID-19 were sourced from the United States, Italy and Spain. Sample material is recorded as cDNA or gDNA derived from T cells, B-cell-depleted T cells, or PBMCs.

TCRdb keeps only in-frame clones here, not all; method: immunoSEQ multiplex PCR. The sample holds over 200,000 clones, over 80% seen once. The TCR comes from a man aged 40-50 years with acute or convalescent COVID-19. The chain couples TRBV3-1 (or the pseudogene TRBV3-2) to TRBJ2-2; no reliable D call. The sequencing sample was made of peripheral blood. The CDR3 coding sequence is TGTGCCAGCAGCCGGAGCGGGGAGCTGTTTTTT. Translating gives CASSRSGELFF.